The 18 T cell receptor beta chains given below trace back to one sample, sequenced in a study of PD-1 blockade in classical Hodgkin lymphoma. Every single patient, without exception, relapsed after autologous stem cell transplantation, and brentuximab vedotin exposure varied. Clones were read by immunoSEQ multiplex PCR, and TCRdb kept only the in-frame ones, dropping some. This repertoire shows some 22,000 clones, roughly 77% found once; its top ten account for 17%. Sequencing used peripheral blood mononuclear cells (PBMCs), obtained before the second cycle of nivolumab. Source of these receptors: a human donor with classical Hodgkin lymphoma.

This clone was seen a single time. The chain links TRBV5-6 to TRBJ2-3; no firm D call. V lost 5 bases and J 1 base, leaving 11 bases between the germline ends. Looked up from germline, CDR1 is SGHDT and CDR2 is YYEEEE. CDR3 size: 14 residues. The CDR3 sequence is CASSGPGGTDTQYF. The DNA of the CDR3 is TGTGCCAGCAGTGGCCCAGGTGGCACAGATACGCAGTATTTT.

The CDR3 loop reads CASSQGGQGAIGYTF. The CDR3 DNA reads as TGCGCCAGCAGCCAAGGAGGACAGGGGGCGATTGGCTACACCTTC. The genes are TRBV4-1 and TRBJ1-2, with TRBD1 identical over 11 bases. This CDR3 spans 15 amino acids. The junction had 5 bases not matched to a gene; V was cut back by 1 base and J by 7 bases. The V gene's germline CDR1 is MGHRA and CDR2 YSYEKL.

This chain connects TRBV7-8 to TRBJ2-7; 10 nucleotides match TRBD2. Germline V gene sequence: CDR1 SGHVS, CDR2 FQNEAQ. The CDR3 contains 17 residues. The J segment lost 0 bases and the V segment lost 5 bases, leaving 10 bases of the junction unmatched. CDR3 DNA: TGTGCCAGCAGCCGGGGGGTAGCGGGAGGCGTCTCCTACGAGCAGTACTTC. Protein product: CASSRGVAGGVSYEQYF.

The chain joins TRBV19 to TRBJ1-2; 9 bases align to TRBD1. This CDR3 has 14 amino acids. V lost 3 bases and J lost 7; bases outside the gene matches: 6. CDR1 and CDR2 (germline): LNHDA, SQIVND (reference sequence). CDR3 sequence reads: CASSMGQGSSGYTF. The DNA for the CDR3 is TGTGCCAGTAGTATGGGACAGGGATCGTCTGGCTACACCTTC.

The rearrangement uses TRBV28 and TRBJ1-6; no definite D call. This CDR3 has 16 amino acids. Germline CDR1 is MDHEN and CDR2 is SYDVKM. V was shortened by 2 bases and J by 7 bases, with 15 bases between the two germline ends. CDR3 coding DNA: TGTGCCAGCAGTTTAAGCTCCGGATTGGAGAATTCACCCCTCCACTTT. Translation gives CASSLSSGLENSPLHF.

The chain couples TRBV5-7 to TRBJ1-1, with 11 positions matching TRBD1. TRBV5-7 is noted as an ORF with a role that remains uncertain. The CDR3 totals 16 residues. V shed 4 bases and J 2 bases; nucleotides not matched to a gene: 7. The CDR3 region is CASSPGTGGLNTEAFF. CDR3 DNA sequence: TGTGCCAGCAGCCCCGGGACAGGGGGGTTAAACACTGAAGCTTTCTTT.

This clone was recorded once. The V call is TRBV30, the J call TRBJ2-7; 7 bases match TRBD2. Germline-derived CDR1 and CDR2 are GTSNPN and SVGIG (reference sequence). The CDR3 consists of 14 residues. The ends lost 1 base at V and 0 bases at J; junction bases unmatched: 3. The CDR3 DNA reads TGTGCCTGGAGTGGGGGGGGAGTCTCCTACGAGCAGTACTTC. Translated, it gives CAWSGGGVSYEQYF.

The chain joins TRBV5-6 to TRBJ1-1; D gene unclear. CDR3 size: 16 residues. Germline V gene sequence: CDR1 SGHDT, CDR2 YYEEEE. V was pared by 1 base and J by 0 bases, with 13 bases between. In DNA, the CDR3 is TGTGCCAGCAGCTTGACTGGGCGGATAATGAACACTGAAGCTTTCTTT. Translating gives CASSLTGRIMNTEAFF. The full variable domain, its missing parts supplied by reference TRBV5-6 and TRBJ1-1, is DAGVTQSPTHLIKTRGQQVTLRCSPKSGHDTVSWYQQALGQGPQFIFQYYEEEERQRGNFPDRFSGHQFPNYSSELNVNALLLGDSALYLCASSLTGRIMNTEAFFGQGTRLTVV.

This CDR3 is CASSLRHSNSPLHF. The CDR3 region has the DNA TGTGCCAGCAGTTTAAGGCACTCCAATTCACCCCTCCACTTT. The chain employs TRBV28 and TRBJ1-6, with D unresolved. CDR3 size: 14 residues. Deletions cut 2 bases from V and 7 bases from J, with 9 bases between. CDR1 MDHEN and CDR2 SYDVKM come from the germline V gene.

J is TRBJ2-5 and V is TRBV7-5; the D call in the table, TRBD1, was not verified against the DNA. TRBV7-5 is a listed pseudogene. This CDR3 is built from 14 residues. CDR3 sequence (DNA): TGTGCCAGCAGCCCTAGGGGGTCGCAAGAGACCCAGTACTTC. This translates into CASSPRGSQETQYF.

The rearrangement joins TRBV6-5 to TRBJ1-5; TRBD1 aligns across 9 bases. Germline CDR1 is MNHEY and CDR2 is SVGAGI. V gave up 6 bases and J gave up 6 bases; unmatched junction bases: 6. There are 14 residues in the CDR3. CDR3 sequence: CASRSRTGVQPQHF. As DNA, the CDR3 is TGTGCCAGCAGGAGTCGGACAGGGGTTCAGCCCCAGCATTTT.

The genes are TRBV4-3 and TRBJ1-2; 9 bases match TRBD1. J gave up 4 bases and V 3 bases, and 9 bases lay outside the gene matches. The CDR3 sequence is 16 residues long. Germline CDR1 reads LGHNA; CDR2 reads YSLEER. The CDR3: CASSQATGGAVYGYTF. CDR3 coding DNA: TGCGCCAGCAGCCAGGCCACAGGGGGCGCAGTCTATGGCTACACCTTC.

The rearrangement joins TRBV5-1 to TRBJ2-1; 11 bases match TRBD2. CDR3 length equals 16 residues. V gave up 4 bases and J gave up 4 bases; unmatched junction bases: 7. Germline V gene data show CDR1 as SGHRS and CDR2 as YFSETQ. The CDR3 reads CASSHSGTSGYNEQFF. The DNA for the CDR3 is TGCGCCAGCAGCCACTCCGGGACTAGCGGTTACAATGAGCAGTTCTTC.

V gene TRBV5-4 combines with J gene TRBJ2-1, with 13 bases matching TRBD2. The CDR3 runs to 18 residues. Trimming removed 0 bases from V and 4 bases from J; junction bases left unmatched: 7. Germline values: CDR1 SGHNT, CDR2 YYREEE (reference sequence). The chain's CDR3 is CASSLGTSGRRRYNEQFF. The DNA of the CDR3 is TGTGCCAGCAGCTTGGGGACTAGCGGGAGAAGGCGGTACAATGAGCAGTTCTTC. The variable domain in full, with the rest retrieved from reference TRBV5-4 and TRBJ2-1, is ETGVTQSPTHLIKTRGQQVTLRCSSQSGHNTVSWYQQALGQGPQFIFQYYREEENGRGNFPPRFSGLQFPNYSSELNVNALELDDSALYLCASSLGTSGRRRYNEQFFGPGTRLTVL.

The genes are TRBV6-1 and TRBJ1-2, with TRBD1 matching over 10 bases. Germline lookup yields CDR1 MNHNS and CDR2 SASEGT. There are 12 residues in the CDR3. With V trimmed by 10 bases and J by 4 bases, 3 bases remained unmatched. CDR3 coding DNA: TGTGCCACTTGGACAGGGGGCTATGGCTACACCTTC. Translating it yields CATWTGGYGYTF.

J is TRBJ2-2 and V is TRBV5-1, with D tentatively TRBD1 or TRBD2 (5 bases each). Germline lookup yields CDR1 SGHRS and CDR2 YFSETQ. The CDR3 contains 14 residues. V lost 4 bases and J 7 bases, leaving 14 bases between the germline ends. The CDR3 DNA reads TGCGCCAGCAGCCACGGGACGCCTGGCGGGGAGCTGTTTTTT. This sequence encodes CASSHGTPGGELFF.

The chain couples TRBV29-1 to TRBJ1-1; unclear D gene. The V end lost 0 bases, the J end lost 11 bases, and 10 bases lay between the germline ends. Per germline, CDR1 SQVTM and CDR2 ANQGSEA. The CDR3 extends over 11 amino acids. The CDR3 loop is CSVEDQGSAFF. The CDR3 DNA follows: TGCAGCGTTGAAGATCAAGGATCCGCTTTCTTT.

The rearrangement uses TRBV10-2 and TRBJ2-5, with D unclear. This CDR3 is 11 amino acids long. V lost 4 bases to trimming and J lost 5 bases, with 5 bases between them. Germline lookup yields CDR1 WSHSY and CDR2 SAAADI. The CDR3 DNA reads as TGCGCCAGCAGTGTTGGTGAGACCCAGTACTTC. This codes for CASSVGETQYF.